The 8 T cell receptor beta chains below come from one sample, sequenced in a study of cytomegalovirus exposure and HLA in healthy donors. With 60 Vbeta and 13 Jbeta primers, the PCR was carried out. Repertoires were generated with immunoSEQ multiplex PCR, while TCRdb's copy carries only in-frame clones and drops some. The sample contains 200,000 to 250,000 clones, under 80% of which appear only once. The sample taken for sequencing was PBMCs. The receptors stem from a girl aged 2-10 years in good health and CMV-seronegative.

This chain joins TRBV4-1 and TRBJ1-5; D uncertain. The ends were cut back, 3 bases at V and 7 bases at J, with 13 bases in the middle. The germline CDR1 and CDR2 sequences are MGHRA and YSYEKL. The CDR3 consists of 14 residues. The chain's CDR3 is CASSHPTYEQPQHF. The CDR3 DNA sequence: TGCGCCAGCAGCCATCCAACCTACGAGCAGCCCCAGCATTTT.

The rearrangement joins TRBV7-3 to TRBJ2-1, with D perhaps matching TRBD1 (6 bases). Per the germline V gene, CDR1 is SGHTA and CDR2 is FQGTGA. The CDR3 has 17 residues. V was pared by 4 bases and J by 3 bases, with 19 bases between. Here the CDR3 DNA reads TGTGCCAGCAGCTCTACGGGGACACGTACTTACTACAATGAGCAGTTCTTC. It encodes CASSSTGTRTYYNEQFF. The variable domain in full, with the rest retrieved from reference TRBV7-3 and TRBJ2-1, is GAGVSQTPSNKVTEKGKYVELRCDPISGHTALYWYRQSLGQGPEFLIYFQGTGAADDSGLPNDRFFAVRPEGSVSTLKIQRTERGDSAVYLCASSSTGTRTYYNEQFFGPGTRLTVL.

V is TRBV5-6 and J is TRBJ1-1, with a weak D call TRBD1 (5 bases). Trimming cost V 2 bases and J 6 bases, with 14 bases left between them. In germline, CDR1 is SGHDT, CDR2 YYEEEE. The CDR3 extends over 14 amino acids. Here the CDR3 reads CASSLPGYVPEAFF. In DNA, the CDR3 is TGTGCCAGCAGCTTACCAGGGTATGTGCCTGAAGCTTTCTTT.

The CDR3 DNA follows: TGCAGCGTTGGTAGAGGACAGAGGAACACTGAAGCTTTCTTT. As protein: CSVGRGQRNTEAFF. The V gene is TRBV29-1, the J gene TRBJ1-1; D perhaps matches TRBD1 (6 bases). This CDR3 has 14 amino acids. Germline V CDR1 and CDR2: SQVTM, ANQGSEA. V lost 4 bases and J lost 1, with 13 bases in between.

The J gene is TRBJ1-5, the V gene TRBV29-1; 9 bases align to TRBD1. The germline gives CDR1 SQVTM, CDR2 ANQGSEA. The CDR3 totals 13 residues. Trimming cost V 4 bases and J 2 bases; bases outside gene matches: 0. The CDR3 sequence: CSVGDRGNQPQHF. The DNA for the CDR3 is TGCAGCGTTGGGGACAGGGGCAATCAGCCCCAGCATTTT.

The chain has TRBV7-2 and TRBJ1-1, with D unresolved. With 3 bases removed from V and 1 base from J, the gap between germline ends came to 6 bases. The CDR3 length is 13 residues. The germline V gene has CDR1 SGHTA and CDR2 FQGNSA. In DNA form, the CDR3 reads TGTGCCAGCAGCTTGGTCAGGAACACTGAAGCTTTCTTT. Its protein product is CASSLVRNTEAFF.

There are a few counts of this clone. This chain links TRBV6-1 with TRBJ2-7, with D perhaps matching TRBD1 (5 bases). Germline-derived CDR1 and CDR2 are MNHNS and SASEGT. This CDR3 is 12 amino acids long. V lost 4 bases, J lost 3 bases, and 7 bases lay in between. CDR3 DNA sequence: TGTGCCAGCAGTGTCGACAGCTACGAGCAGTACTTC. This codes for CASSVDSYEQYF.

This clone has more than one count but fewer than ten. The chain links TRBV2 to TRBJ2-5, with D uncertain. The germline V gene encodes CDR1 SNHLY and CDR2 FYNNEI. The CDR3 totals 15 residues. V was clipped by 0 bases and J by 2 bases, with 10 bases between them. The CDR3 DNA sequence: TGTGCCAGCAGTGAAGCAAACCGACTTCAAGAGACCCAGTACTTC. Translating gives CASSEANRLQETQYF.